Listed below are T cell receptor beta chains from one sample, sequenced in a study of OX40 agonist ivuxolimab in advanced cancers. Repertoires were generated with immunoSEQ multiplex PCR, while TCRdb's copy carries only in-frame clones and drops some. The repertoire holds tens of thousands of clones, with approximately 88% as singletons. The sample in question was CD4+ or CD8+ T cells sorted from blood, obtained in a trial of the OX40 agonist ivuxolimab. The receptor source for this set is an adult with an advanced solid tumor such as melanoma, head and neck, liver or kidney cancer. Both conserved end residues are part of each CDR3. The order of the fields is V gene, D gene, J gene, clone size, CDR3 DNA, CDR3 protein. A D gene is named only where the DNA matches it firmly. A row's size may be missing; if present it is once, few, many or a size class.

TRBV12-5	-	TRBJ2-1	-	TGTGCTAGTGGTTTAGATCTCGGTTCCTACAATGAGCAGTTCTTC	CASGLDLGSYNEQFF
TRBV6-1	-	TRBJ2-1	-	TGTGCCAGCAGCGTGACTGGGGGGATCAACAATGAGCAGTTCTTC	CASSVTGGINNEQFF
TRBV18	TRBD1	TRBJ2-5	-	TGTGCCAGCTCCCCCAGACAGGGCCCGGAAGGGACCCAGTACTTC	CASSPRQGPEGTQYF
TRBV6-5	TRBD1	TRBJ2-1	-	TGTGCCAGCAGTTACATGGGACAGAGCAATGAGCAGTTCTTC	CASSYMGQSNEQFF
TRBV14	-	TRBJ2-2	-	TGTGCCAGCAGCCAATACGGTAACGGGGAGCTGTTTTTT	CASSQYGNGELFF
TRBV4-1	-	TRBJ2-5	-	TGCGCCAGCAGCCAAGGCAGAAGGGATCAAGAGACCCAGTACTTC	CASSQGRRDQETQYF
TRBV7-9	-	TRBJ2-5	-	TGTGCCAGCAGCGCCGAGGGGTCGGCGTACCAAGAGACCCAGTACTTC	CASSAEGSAYQETQYF
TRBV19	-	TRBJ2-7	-	TGTGCCAGTAGTATAGCGGTAGGGAACTACGAGCAGTACTTC	CASSIAVGNYEQYF
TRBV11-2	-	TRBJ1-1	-	TGTGCCAGCAGCTTCGGGGTGTACACTGAAGCTTTCTTT	CASSFGVYTEAFF
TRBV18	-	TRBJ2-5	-	TGTGCCAGCTCACAACAGAACTACCAAGAGACCCAGTACTTC	CASSQQNYQETQYF
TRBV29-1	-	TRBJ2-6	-	TGCAGCGTTGAAGGGTATGGGGCTGGGGCCAACGTCCTGACTTTC	CSVEGYGAGANVLTF
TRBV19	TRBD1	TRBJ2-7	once	TGTGCCAGTAGCCCGACCCGACAGGGCCACGAGCAGTACTTC	CASSPTRQGHEQYF
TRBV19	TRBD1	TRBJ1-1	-	TGTGCCAGTAGTACCCTATCGGGACAGGGGAACACTGAAGCTTTCTTT	CASSTLSGQGNTEAFF
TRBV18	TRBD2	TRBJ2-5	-	TGTGCCAGCTCACCACCTGTACTAGCGGAAGAGACCCAGTACTTC	CASSPPVLAEETQYF
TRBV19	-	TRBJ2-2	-	TGTGCCAGTAGTGACCTGGGCACAGGCACCGGGGAGCTGTTTTTT	CASSDLGTGTGELFF
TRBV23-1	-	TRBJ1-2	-	TGCGCCAGCAGTCAATTCCAGAGTAACTCCCCTCAGGGCTACACCTTC	CASSQFQSNSPQGYTF
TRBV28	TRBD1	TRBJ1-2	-	TGTGCCAGCAGATTCCGGGACAGGGGATTCTATGGCTACACCTTC	CASRFRDRGFYGYTF
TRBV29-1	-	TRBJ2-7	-	TGCAGCGCCGCCGACCCCCCTAGGTCCGAGCAGTACTTC	CSAADPPRSEQYF
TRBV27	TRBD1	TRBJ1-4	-	TGTGCCAGCAGGGGGACAGGGCTGGGGGAAAAACTGTTTTTT	CASRGTGLGEKLFF
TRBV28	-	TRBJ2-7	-	TGTGCCAGCAGTTTAGGACAGAAGAGGCAGTACTTC	CASSLGQKRQYF
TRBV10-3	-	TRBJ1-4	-	TGTGCCATCACTCGAGACCTCAATGAAAAACTGTTTTTT	CAITRDLNEKLFF
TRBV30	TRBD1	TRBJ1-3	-	TGTGCCTGGAGTGTGGGGACAGCCGGAAACACCATATATTTT	CAWSVGTAGNTIYF
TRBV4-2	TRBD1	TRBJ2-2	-	TGTGCCAGCAGCCAAGAGGGGACAGGGGAAGGAACCGGGGAGCTGTTTTTT	CASSQEGTGEGTGELFF
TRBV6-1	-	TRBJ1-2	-	TGTGCCAGCAGCTCTCAGGTAGTCGGCTATGGCTACACCTTC	CASSSQVVGYGYTF
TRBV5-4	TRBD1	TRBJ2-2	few	TGTGCCAGCAGCTCTGGGACAGGGGGCACCGGGGAGCTGTTTTTT	CASSSGTGGTGELFF
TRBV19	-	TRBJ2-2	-	TGTGCCAGTAGTATAGACCGGGCGAAAGTTACCGGGGAGCTGTTTTTT	CASSIDRAKVTGELFF
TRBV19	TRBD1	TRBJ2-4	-	TGTGCCAGTACCCATAAGGGACAGGGGGGAAACATTCAGTACTTC	CASTHKGQGGNIQYF
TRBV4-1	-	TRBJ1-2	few	TGCGCCAGCAGCCAAGAAACGAGGGGGGATGGCTACACCTTC	CASSQETRGDGYTF
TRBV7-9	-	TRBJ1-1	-	TGTGCCAGCAGCTTAGTGAGAGGGTCCACTGAAGCTTTCTTT	CASSLVRGSTEAFF
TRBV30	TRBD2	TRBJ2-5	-	TGTGCCTGGAGTAGCGGGGCGATTTCGGGGACCCAGTACTTC	CAWSSGAISGTQYF
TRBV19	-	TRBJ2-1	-	TGTGCCAGTAGTATAGGGGGAGAGTCCTACAATGAGCAGTTCTTC	CASSIGGESYNEQFF
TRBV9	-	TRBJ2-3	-	TGTGCCAGCAGCGTAGATAAGGCCGATACGCAGTATTTT	CASSVDKADTQYF
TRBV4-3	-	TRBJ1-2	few	TGCGCCAGCAGCCAAGACTTTCCGGGACATAGAAACTATGGCTACACCTTC	CASSQDFPGHRNYGYTF
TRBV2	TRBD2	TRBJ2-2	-	TGTGCCAGCAGAGGACTAGCGGGAGCCGGGGAGCTGTTTTTT	CASRGLAGAGELFF
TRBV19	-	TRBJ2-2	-	TGTGCCAGTAGTATAGCTGGGGGAGCGGCGAACACCGGGGAGCTGTTTTTT	CASSIAGGAANTGELFF
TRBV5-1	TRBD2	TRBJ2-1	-	TGCGCCAGCAGCACCGGGACTAGCGGTCCCTACAATGAGCAGTTCTTC	CASSTGTSGPYNEQFF
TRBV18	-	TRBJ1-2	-	TGTGCCAGCCGGGGTGAGGGTAACTATGGCTACACCTTC	CASRGEGNYGYTF
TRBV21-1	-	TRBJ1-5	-	TGTGCCAGCAGCACCCCCGGGTCCAGACAGCCCCAGCATTTT	CASSTPGSRQPQHF
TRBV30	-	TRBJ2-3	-	TGTGCCTGGAGGGAAAGGGACTGGCCTAGCACAGATACGCAGTATTTT	CAWRERDWPSTDTQYF
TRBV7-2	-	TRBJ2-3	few	TGTGCCAGCAGCTTTGAGAGCACAGATACGCAGTATTTT	CASSFESTDTQYF
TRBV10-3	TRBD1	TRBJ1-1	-	TGTGCCATCAGTCCCGGACAGGGAGAAATTAGCACTGAAGCTTTCTTT	CAISPGQGEISTEAFF
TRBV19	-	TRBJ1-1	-	TGTGCCAGTAGTATCAGAATGAACACTGAAGCTTTCTTT	CASSIRMNTEAFF
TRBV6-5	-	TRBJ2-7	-	TGTGCCAGCAGTTACGTTGGGACGAACCGCTACGAGCAGTACTTC	CASSYVGTNRYEQYF
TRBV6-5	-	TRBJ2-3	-	TGTGCCAGCAGTTACTTTAAGGGAGGAGGTGCAGATACGCAGTATTTT	CASSYFKGGGADTQYF
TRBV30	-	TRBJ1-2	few	TGTGCCTGGAGTCTCTCGATTGGTGGCTACACCTTC	CAWSLSIGGYTF
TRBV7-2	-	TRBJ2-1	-	TGTGCCAGCAGCTTGGGACAACAGCACCATGAGCAGTTCTTC	CASSLGQQHHEQFF
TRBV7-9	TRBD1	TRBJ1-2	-	TGTGCCAGCAGCTTAGCTATGACAGGGCGGAATGGCTACACCTTC	CASSLAMTGRNGYTF
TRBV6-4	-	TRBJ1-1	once	TGTGCCAGCAGTGAACAGGGGAACACTGAAGCTTTCTTT	CASSEQGNTEAFF
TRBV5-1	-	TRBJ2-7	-	TGCGCCAGCCGCGCAAACTCCTACGAGCAGTACTTC	CASRANSYEQYF
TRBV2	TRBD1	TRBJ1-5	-	TGTGCCAGCAGTTCGGACAGGGGCTTGCGCAATCAGCCCCAGCATTTT	CASSSDRGLRNQPQHF
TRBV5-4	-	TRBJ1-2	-	TGTGCCAGCAGCTTCGGCTCCTATGGCTACACCTTC	CASSFGSYGYTF